These 22 T cell receptor beta chains came from one sample sequenced in a study of CD8+CD57+ T cells in acquired aplastic anemia. TCR beta VDJ and CDR3 profiles were obtained from a genomic DNA template. Using its own MiXCR run on the reads, TCRdb lists one record per CDR3 protein. The sample carries more than 40,000 distinct CDR3 sequences, roughly 69% recorded once. Sample: sorted CD4+, CD8+, or CD8+CD57+ T cells (not recorded which) from PBMCs. The receptors originated from a human donor in good health, serving as a control.

This clonotype is categorized as medium-sized (0.01 to 0.1%). This sequence joins TRBV24-1 and TRBJ2-1; TRBD2 matches at 15 bases. The CDR3 has 16 residues. V trimming: 6 bases; J trimming: 8 bases; junction bases outside the gene matches: 7. CDR1 KGHDR and CDR2 SFDVKD come from the germline V gene. The CDR3 here is CATSRTSGRGGDEQFF. The DNA for the CDR3 is TGTGCCACCAGTCGGACTAGCGGGAGGGGAGGTGATGAGCAGTTCTTC.

The chain has TRBV11-1 and TRBJ1-6; D is ambiguous. This CDR3 region has 18 residues. V was trimmed by 4 bases and J by 8 bases, leaving 24 bases between them. Germline V gene data show CDR1 as SGHAT and CDR2 as FQDESV (reference sequence). As DNA, the CDR3 is TGTGCCAGCAGCTCTTCGGGATTTACTGAATGGGCTCATTCACCCCTCCACTTT. Translated: CASSSSGFTEWAHSPLHF. Full variable domain (rest looked up from reference TRBV11-1 and TRBJ1-6): EAEVAQSPRYKITEKSQAVAFWCDPISGHATLYWYRQILGQGPELLVQFQDESVVDDSQLPKDRFSAERLKGVDSTLKIQPAELGDSAMYLCASSSSGFTEWAHSPLHFGNGTRLTVT.

Remarks on this clonotype: A read error may account for a junction end that differs from germline. The rearrangement links TRBV24-1 to TRBJ2-3; tentative D call: TRBD1 (5 bases). This CDR3 contains 13 residues. Germline V gives CDR1 KGHDR, CDR2 SFDVKD. CDR3: CAVGHTYTGTQYF. As DNA, the CDR3 is TGTGCCGTCGGACATACGTACACAGGTACGCAGTATTTT.

The chain carries TRBV24-1 and TRBJ2-3, with D possibly matching TRBD2 (7 bases). This CDR3 is built from 15 residues. V was cut by 7 bases and J by 4 bases, with 17 bases left in between. CDR1 is KGHDR, CDR2 SFDVKD, per germline. DNA for the CDR3: TGTGCCACCAGAAAGGGGGGAGGGACGGCAGATACGCAGTATTTT. Encoded protein: CATRKGGGTADTQYF.

This chain links TRBV2 with TRBJ2-7, with D unclear. CDR1 is SNHLY and CDR2 is FYNNEI in the germline V gene. CDR3 length: 11 residues. V lost 3 bases, J lost 2 bases, and 2 bases lay in between. CDR3 protein: CASSEAYEQYF. CDR3 DNA: TGTGCCAGCAGTGAGGCCTACGAGCAGTACTTC.

The rearrangement joins TRBV10-2 to TRBJ2-7; a weak D match, TRBD2 (6 bases). The V and J ends lost 2 bases and 5 bases respectively, with 10 bases between them. The CDR3 runs to 13 residues. Germline CDR1 WSHSY, CDR2 SAAADI. CDR3 bases: TGCGCCAGCAGTGAGGGTGGGAGGAACGAGCAGTACTTC. Amino acid sequence: CASSEGGRNEQYF.

V and J are TRBV10-3 and TRBJ1-2; D call uncertain. Germline CDR1 ENHRY, CDR2 SYGVKD. The CDR3 contains 13 residues. V dropped 10 bases and J dropped 6 bases, with 18 bases sitting between them. For the CDR3, the DNA is TGTGCCAACCGACCGGGAGTCGACGATGGCTACACCTTC. Amino acids: CANRPGVDDGYTF.

The chain couples TRBV2 to TRBJ1-2; weak D call: TRBD1 (6 bases). The CDR3 runs to 14 residues. Trimming left V 3 bases short and J 3 bases short, with 11 bases between. The germline gives CDR1 SNHLY, CDR2 FYNNEI. DNA of the CDR3: TGTGCCAGCAGTGATGGGTACAGGGACTATGGCTACACCTTC. Translation gives CASSDGYRDYGYTF.

The chain recombines TRBV9 with TRBJ2-5; D not certain. V lost 4 bases and J 5 bases, leaving 12 bases between the germline ends. The CDR3 is made up of 13 amino acids. CDR1 is SGDLS and CDR2 is YYNGEE in the germline V gene. This CDR3 reads CASSPDLWETQYF. The CDR3 DNA is TGTGCCAGCAGCCCCGACCTTTGGGAGACCCAGTACTTC.

About this clonotype itself: The limits of the CDR3 on the DNA are not certain, so only TCRdb's listed CDR3 is given. The rearrangement links TRBV10-1 to TRBJ2-2; the D call in the table, TRBD1, was not verified against the DNA. The CDR3 contains 16 residues when both ends are counted. The V gene's germline CDR1 is WNHNN and CDR2 SYGVQD (reference sequence). CDR3 loop: CASSENFGTGTGELLF.

The rearrangement joins TRBV19 to TRBJ2-5; D unclear. The CDR3 consists of 14 residues. Trimming took off 4 bases at V and 5 bases at J, with 14 bases between the two ends. Germline V gene sequence: CDR1 LNHDA, CDR2 SQIVND (reference sequence). For the CDR3, the DNA is TGTGCCAGTAGTACCTGGGGTTCTCGGGAGACCCAGTACTTC. Its protein product is CASSTWGSRETQYF.

In its sample, this clonotype was seen a few times. This chain uses TRBV5-4 with TRBJ1-1, with D possibly matching TRBD1 (6 bases). V gave up 2 bases and J gave up 0 bases, with 11 bases separating them. Germline CDR1 is SGHNT and CDR2 is YYREEE (reference sequence). The CDR3 has 15 residues. CDR3 nucleotides: TGTGCCAGCAGCTTAGGGGGGCCAATGAACACTGAAGCTTTCTTT. Its translation: CASSLGGPMNTEAFF. Looking up the rest from reference TRBV5-4 and TRBJ1-1 gives the full variable domain: ETGVTQSPTHLIKTRGQQVTLRCSSQSGHNTVSWYQQALGQGPQFIFQYYREEENGRGNFPPRFSGLQFPNYSSELNVNALELDDSALYLCASSLGGPMNTEAFFGQGTRLTVV.

This chain links TRBV20-1 with TRBJ2-2; D unresolved. V was shortened by 3 bases and J by 1 base, with 12 bases between the two germline ends. Germline CDR1 DFQATT, CDR2 SNEGSKA (reference sequence). The CDR3 extends over 15 amino acids. The CDR3 here is CSASNAEKNTGELFF. Here the CDR3 DNA reads TGCAGTGCTAGTAATGCTGAAAAGAACACCGGGGAGCTGTTTTTT.

As for this clonotype: A read error may produce the germline difference seen at one junction end. The V and J genes are TRBV7-7 and TRBJ2-3; D assignment may be TRBD1 or TRBD2 (5 bases each). CDR3 size: 13 residues. From germline, CDR1 is SSHAT and CDR2 FNYEAQ (reference sequence). The DNA for the CDR3 is TGTGCTAGCAGCTTGGGGGTGGGAGATACGCAGTATTTT. As protein: CASSLGVGDTQYF.

This clonotype was observed many times. J is TRBJ2-7 and V is TRBV13, with D possibly TRBD2 on 6 matching bases. The CDR3 sequence is 14 residues long. Germline CDR1 PRHDT, CDR2 FYEKMQ (reference sequence). V lost 4 bases, J lost 3 bases, and 13 bases lay in between. The CDR3 is CASSSRDLSYEQYF. The CDR3 bases are TGTGCCAGCAGCTCCCGGGACTTGAGCTACGAGCAGTACTTC.

This clonotype was seen more than once but under ten times. A read error may produce the germline difference seen at one junction end. The chain links TRBV7-2 to TRBJ1-1; 8 bases align to TRBD1. Germline V gene sequence: CDR1 SGHTA, CDR2 FQGNSA. The CDR3 is 14 amino acids. The CDR3 sequence: CATDQTGDGTVAFF. The DNA for the CDR3 is TGTGCCACCGATCAGACAGGGGATGGCACTGTAGCTTTTTTT.

The sample holds a few counts of this clonotype. The chain has TRBV10-1 and TRBJ2-3; the D gene is possibly TRBD2 (5 bases). V was cut by 3 bases and J by 1 base, with 11 bases left in between. This CDR3 is built from 15 residues. Germline V gene sequence: CDR1 WNHNN, CDR2 SYGVQD (reference sequence). The CDR3 coding sequence is TGCGCCAGCAGTGATCGGGGTCCAGGCACAGATACGCAGTATTTT. This sequence encodes CASSDRGPGTDTQYF.

A word on this clonotype: It is likely a read error, because the conserved phenylalanine at the end of the CDR3 is missing. The chain couples TRBV6-1 to TRBJ1-2; 7 positions agree with TRBD1. The CDR3 totals 15 residues. Germline CDR1 and CDR2: MNHNS and SASEGT. V shed 2 bases, J shed 7 bases, and the junction held 10 bases outside the gene matches. The CDR3 protein is CASSEWHYQGVGYTL. The CDR3 DNA sequence: TGTGCCAGCAGTGAATGGCATTACCAGGGGGTTGGCTACACCCTC.

This clonotype has ten or more counts. The rearrangement links TRBV6-5 to TRBJ2-1, with a possible D match to TRBD2 (5 bases). Germline loops: CDR1 MNHEY, CDR2 SVGAGI. The CDR3 sequence is 15 residues long. V gave up 2 bases and J gave up 0 bases, with 8 bases separating them. CDR3 nucleotides: TGTGCCAGCAGTTACGACGGAGGCTCCTACAATGAGCAGTTCTTC. As protein: CASSYDGGSYNEQFF.

Note on this clonotype: Without the conserved terminal phenylalanine or tryptophan, this CDR3 likely stems from a read error. This chain links TRBV24-1 with TRBJ2-1, with 10 positions matching TRBD2. The CDR3 is 14 amino acids. The V gene end was trimmed by 7 bases and the J gene end by 10 bases; junction bases not matched to a gene: 9. The V gene's germline CDR1 is KGHDR and CDR2 SFDVKD. The CDR3, as DNA: TGTGCCACCAGAGCCGAGCGGGGGGGCCACGAGCAGTTCCTC. It translates to CATRAERGGHEQFL.

The chain is built from TRBV7-8 and TRBJ2-5; 7 positions agree with TRBD1. The junction had 6 bases not matched to a gene; V was cut back by 3 bases and J by 5 bases. The CDR3 runs 14 residues. Germline CDR1 reads SGHVS; CDR2 reads FQNEAQ. CDR3 region: CASSFQTGWETQYF. Written as DNA, the CDR3 is TGTGCCAGCAGCTTCCAGACAGGGTGGGAGACCCAGTACTTC. The full variable domain, in which reference TRBV7-8 and TRBJ2-5 provide the parts outside the CDR3, is GAGVSQSPRYKVAKRGQDVALRCDPISGHVSLFWYQQALGQGPEFLTYFQNEAQLDKSGLPSDRFFAERPEGSVSTLKIQRTQQEDSAVYLCASSFQTGWETQYFGPGTRLLVL.

The chain combines TRBV25-1 with TRBJ1-2; weak D call: TRBD1 (5 bases). From germline, CDR1 is MGHDK and CDR2 SYGVNS. Trimming took 3 bases from V and 0 from J, leaving 8 bases between them. CDR3 length equals 14 residues. CDR3 bases: TGTGCCAGCAGTGAGACAGCCACTAACTATGGCTACACCTTC. It specifies CASSETATNYGYTF.